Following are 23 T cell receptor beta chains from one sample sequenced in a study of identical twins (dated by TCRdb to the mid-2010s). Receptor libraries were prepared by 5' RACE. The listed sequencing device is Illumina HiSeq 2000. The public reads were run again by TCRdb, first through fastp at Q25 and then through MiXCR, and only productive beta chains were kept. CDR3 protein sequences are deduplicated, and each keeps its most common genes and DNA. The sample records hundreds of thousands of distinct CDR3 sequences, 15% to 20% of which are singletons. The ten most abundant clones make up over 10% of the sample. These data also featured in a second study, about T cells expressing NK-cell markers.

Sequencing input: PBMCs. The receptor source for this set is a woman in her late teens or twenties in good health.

CDR3 bases: TGCGCCAGCAGCTTGGAGGTGGCAGCAGATACGCAGTATTTT. Residues: CASSLEVAADTQYF. The V call is TRBV5-1, the J call TRBJ2-3; D unclear. The CDR3 is 14 residues long. V lost 0 bases, J lost 4 bases, and 9 bases lay in between. CDR1 is SGHRS and CDR2 is YFSETQ in the germline V gene.

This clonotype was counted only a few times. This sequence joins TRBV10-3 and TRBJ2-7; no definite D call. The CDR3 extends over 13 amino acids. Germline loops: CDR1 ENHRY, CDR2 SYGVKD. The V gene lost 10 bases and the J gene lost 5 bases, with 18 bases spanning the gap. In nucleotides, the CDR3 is TGTGCCAGCGCCCCCAACGAGTCTCACGAGCAGTACTTC. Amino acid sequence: CASAPNESHEQYF.

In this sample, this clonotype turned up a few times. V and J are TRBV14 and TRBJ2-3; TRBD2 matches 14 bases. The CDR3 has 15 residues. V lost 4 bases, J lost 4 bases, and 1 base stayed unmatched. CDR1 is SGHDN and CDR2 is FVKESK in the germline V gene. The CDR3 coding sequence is TGTGCCAGCAGCCTGACTAGCGGGAGGGCAGATACGCAGTATTTT. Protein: CASSLTSGRADTQYF.

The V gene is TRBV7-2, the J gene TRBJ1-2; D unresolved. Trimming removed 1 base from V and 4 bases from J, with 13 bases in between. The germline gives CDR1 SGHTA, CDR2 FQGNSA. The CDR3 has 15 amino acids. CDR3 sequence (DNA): TGTGCCAGCAGCTTAGAACGGAGGCCCTTCTATGGCTACACCTTC. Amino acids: CASSLERRPFYGYTF.

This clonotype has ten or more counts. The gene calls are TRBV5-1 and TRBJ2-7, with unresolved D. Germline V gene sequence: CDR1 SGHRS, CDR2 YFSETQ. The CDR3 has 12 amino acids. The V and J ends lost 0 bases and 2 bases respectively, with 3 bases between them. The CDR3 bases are TGCGCCAGCAGCTTGGGGACCTACGAGCAGTACTTC. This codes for CASSLGTYEQYF.

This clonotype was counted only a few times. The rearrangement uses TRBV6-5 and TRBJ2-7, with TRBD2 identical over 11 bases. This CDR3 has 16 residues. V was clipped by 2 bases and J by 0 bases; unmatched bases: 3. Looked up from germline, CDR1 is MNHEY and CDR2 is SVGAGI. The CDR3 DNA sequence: TGTGCCAGCAGTTACGGTCTAGCGGGAGGCTCCTACGAGCAGTACTTC. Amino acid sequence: CASSYGLAGGSYEQYF.

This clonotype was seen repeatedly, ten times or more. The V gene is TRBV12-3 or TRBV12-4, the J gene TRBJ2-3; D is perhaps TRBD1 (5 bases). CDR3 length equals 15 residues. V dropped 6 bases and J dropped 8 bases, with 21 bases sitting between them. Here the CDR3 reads CASSPDSAGRRTQYF. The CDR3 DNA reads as TGTGCCAGCAGCCCAGACAGTGCCGGGCGGCGTACGCAGTATTTT.

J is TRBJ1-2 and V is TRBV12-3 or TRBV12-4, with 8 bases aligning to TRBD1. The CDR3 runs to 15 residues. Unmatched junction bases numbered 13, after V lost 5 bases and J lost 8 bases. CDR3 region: CASSPGTGLRGGYTF. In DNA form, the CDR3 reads TGTGCCAGCAGTCCGGGGACAGGTCTAAGAGGGGGCTACACCTTC.

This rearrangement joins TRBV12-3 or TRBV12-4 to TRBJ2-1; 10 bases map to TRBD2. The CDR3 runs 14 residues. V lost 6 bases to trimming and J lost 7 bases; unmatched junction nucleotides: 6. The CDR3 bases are TGTGCCAGCAGGAATAGCGGGAGGCGGAATGAGCAGTTCTTC. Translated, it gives CASRNSGRRNEQFF.

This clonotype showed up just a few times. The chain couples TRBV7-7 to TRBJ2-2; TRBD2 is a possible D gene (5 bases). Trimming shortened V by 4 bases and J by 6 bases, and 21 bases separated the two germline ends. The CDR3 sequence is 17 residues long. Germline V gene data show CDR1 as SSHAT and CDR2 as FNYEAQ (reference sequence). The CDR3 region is CASSSEAGLFTPGELFF. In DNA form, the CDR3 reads TGTGCCAGCAGCTCGGAGGCGGGTTTATTTACGCCCGGGGAGCTGTTTTTT.

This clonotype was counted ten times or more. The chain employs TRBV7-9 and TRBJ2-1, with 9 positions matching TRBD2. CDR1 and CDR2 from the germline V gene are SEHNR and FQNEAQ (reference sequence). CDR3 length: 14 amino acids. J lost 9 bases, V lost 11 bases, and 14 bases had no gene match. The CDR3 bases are TGTGCCGTACCACCCAGCGGGAGGTTTGGTGAGCAGTTCTTC. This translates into CAVPPSGRFGEQFF. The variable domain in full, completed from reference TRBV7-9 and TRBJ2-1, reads DTGVSQNPRHKITKRGQNVTFRCDPISEHNRLYWYRQTLGQGPEFLTYFQNEAQLEKSRLLSDRFSAERPKGSFSTLEIQRTEQGDSAMYLCAVPPSGRFGEQFFGPGTRLTVL.

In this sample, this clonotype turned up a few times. The CDR3 DNA reads as TGCAGTGCTAGAGATTTCTCGACTAGCGGCTACGAGCAGTACTTC. Translated, it gives CSARDFSTSGYEQYF. The chain links TRBV20-1 to TRBJ2-7; 9 positions match TRBD2. The ends lost 0 bases at V and 3 bases at J; junction bases unmatched: 6. CDR3 size: 15 residues. The germline gives CDR1 DFQATT, CDR2 SNEGSKA (reference sequence).

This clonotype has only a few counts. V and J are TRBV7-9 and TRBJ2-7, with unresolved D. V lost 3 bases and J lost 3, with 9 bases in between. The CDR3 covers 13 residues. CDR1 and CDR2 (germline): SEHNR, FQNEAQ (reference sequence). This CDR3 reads CASSFKGNYEQYF. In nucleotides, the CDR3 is TGTGCCAGCAGCTTCAAAGGGAACTACGAGCAGTACTTC.

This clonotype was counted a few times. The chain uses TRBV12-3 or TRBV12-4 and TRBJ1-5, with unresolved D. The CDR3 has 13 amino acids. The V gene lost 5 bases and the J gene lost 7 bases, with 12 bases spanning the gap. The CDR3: CASSLRLWQPQHF. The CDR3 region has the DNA TGTGCCAGCAGTCTTCGGCTGTGGCAGCCCCAGCATTTT.

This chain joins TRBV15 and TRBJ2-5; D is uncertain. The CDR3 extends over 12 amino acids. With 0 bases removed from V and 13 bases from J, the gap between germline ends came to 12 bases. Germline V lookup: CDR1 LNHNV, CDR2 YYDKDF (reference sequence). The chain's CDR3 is CATSRDTQSWYF. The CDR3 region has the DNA TGTGCCACCAGCAGAGATACGCAGAGTTGGTACTTC.

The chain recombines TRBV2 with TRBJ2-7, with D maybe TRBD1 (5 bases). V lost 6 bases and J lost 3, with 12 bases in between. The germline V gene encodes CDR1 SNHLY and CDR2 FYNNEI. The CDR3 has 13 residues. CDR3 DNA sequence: TGTGCCAGCAGAGCCGGACAAATCTACGAGCAGTACTTC. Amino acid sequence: CASRAGQIYEQYF.

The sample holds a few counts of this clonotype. In nucleotides, the CDR3 is TGTGCCAGCAGCCTACCGAGGACTAGCTACACCGGGGAGCTGTTTTTT. The encoded protein is CASSLPRTSYTGELFF. V and J are TRBV7-6 and TRBJ2-2, with 8 bases identical to TRBD2. CDR1 SGHVS and CDR2 FNYEAQ come from the germline V gene. The CDR3 runs 16 residues. Trimming cost V 5 bases and J 3 bases; bases outside gene matches: 8.

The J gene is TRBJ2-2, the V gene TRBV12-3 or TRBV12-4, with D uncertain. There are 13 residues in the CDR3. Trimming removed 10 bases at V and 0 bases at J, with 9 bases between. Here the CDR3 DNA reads TGTGCCATCTCTGGGGCGAACACCGGGGAGCTGTTTTTT. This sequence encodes CAISGANTGELFF.

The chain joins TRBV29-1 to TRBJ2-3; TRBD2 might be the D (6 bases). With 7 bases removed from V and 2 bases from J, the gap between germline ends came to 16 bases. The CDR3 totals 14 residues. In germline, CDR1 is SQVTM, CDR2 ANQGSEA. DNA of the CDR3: TGCAGCGCAACCCTAAGGACTAACACAGATACGCAGTATTTT. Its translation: CSATLRTNTDTQYF.

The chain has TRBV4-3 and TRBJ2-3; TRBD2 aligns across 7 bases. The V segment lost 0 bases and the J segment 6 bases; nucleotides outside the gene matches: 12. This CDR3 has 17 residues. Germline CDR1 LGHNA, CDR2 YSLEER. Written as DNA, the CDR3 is TGCGCCAGCAGCCAAGAGTTCCGGCGGGAGATGATGGATACGCAGTATTTT. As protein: CASSQEFRREMMDTQYF.

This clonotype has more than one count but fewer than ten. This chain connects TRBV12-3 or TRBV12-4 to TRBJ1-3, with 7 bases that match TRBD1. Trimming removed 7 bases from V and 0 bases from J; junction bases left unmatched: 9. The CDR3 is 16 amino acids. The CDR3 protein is CASIRDRAYSGNTIYF. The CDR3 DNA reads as TGTGCCAGCATACGAGACAGGGCCTACTCTGGAAACACCATATATTTT.

The DNA of the CDR3 is TGCGCCAGCAGCCAAGTTCCCCAGCGGGAGGGGAATACGCAGTATTTT. Protein product: CASSQVPQREGNTQYF. The J gene is TRBJ2-3, the V gene TRBV4-3; 10 bases fit TRBD2. Germline V gene sequence: CDR1 LGHNA, CDR2 YSLEER. Losses at the gene ends were 1 base for V and 7 bases for J; bases not matched to a gene: 8. The CDR3 is 16 residues long.

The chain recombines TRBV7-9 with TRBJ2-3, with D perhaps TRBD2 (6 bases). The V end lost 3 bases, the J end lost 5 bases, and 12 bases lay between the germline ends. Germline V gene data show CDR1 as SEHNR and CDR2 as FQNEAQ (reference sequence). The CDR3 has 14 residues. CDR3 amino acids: CASSFGGNKDTQYF. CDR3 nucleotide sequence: TGTGCCAGCAGCTTTGGCGGGAACAAAGATACGCAGTATTTT.